The count of the clone carrying this TCR beta chain is one. Its antigen is still unknown. The data derive from a study of vaccination and CD4 T cells after COVID-19. Study context: Stimulation of cells relied on overlapping spike peptides derived from SARS-CoV-2, HCoV-NL63, HCoV-OC43 and HCoV-229E.

As for treatment: roughly 10-day PBMC culture with coronavirus spike peptide pools or control peptides (ViraFEST assay). There were positive PCR dates ranging from March to December 2020, all predating US Alpha, Beta and Delta variants. Sequencing of the DNA from cultured CD4+ T cells was carried out with the Oncomine TCR Beta short-read assay. One entry per CDR3 protein, called by TCRdb with MiXCR from the PCR reads. Here the sample spans about 7,000 distinct CDR3 sequences, about 66% being singletons. Broader study findings: Convalescent patients displayed a median 86.3% of reactive clones emerging only post-vaccination. Convalescent patients had 304 of 307 vaccine-specific clones showing spike mono-reactivity.

Germline V CDR1 and CDR2: SGHNT, YYREEE (reference sequence). The V end was cut by 4 bases, the J end by 0 bases, with 9 bases between. The CDR3 contains 14 residues. The clonotype comes from a human donor who had recovered from COVID-19. The sequenced sample was CD4+ T cells from blood, cultured in vitro. This chain connects TRBV5-4 to TRBJ2-3; D is ambiguous. CDR3: CASSPDVSTDTQYF. The DNA of the CDR3 is TGTGCCAGCAGCCCTGATGTCAGCACAGATACGCAGTATTTT.